One T cell receptor beta chain is described in this entry. Its antigen is currently unknown. This sample is drawn from a study of shared clonotypes between healthy human individuals. Regarding the study as a whole: Among four donors, approximately 5.4% of naive CD4 clonotypes were found in common.

Study donors comprised healthy, HIV-negative adults devoid of recent acute infection or vaccination. Each replicate PCR on the sorted subsets used roughly 200 ng DNA (roughly 32,000 T cell genomes). The method was immunoSEQ multiplex PCR; TCRdb's version includes in-frame clones alone and lacks a portion of them. Of fewer than 1.4 million clones listed, about 80% are singletons. Germline trimming cut 1 base from V and 6 bases from J; bases unmatched to any gene: 11. The CDR3 loop spans 16 amino acids. CDR1 is MGHRA, CDR2 YSYEKL, per germline. The chain employs TRBV4-1 and TRBJ2-5, with 7 bases matching TRBD2. The clonotype originates from a man between 18 and 35 years old in good health. Some clones in this sample may be carry-over from other donors' samples. The sequencing input was memory CD4+ T cells from PBMCs. Specified subset: CD45RA-negative fraction. The CDR3 nucleotides read TGCGCCAGCAGCCAAGTTCAACTAGCGCCTAAGCAGACCCAGTACTTC. Protein: CASSQVQLAPKQTQYF.